A selection of T cell receptor beta chains follows, all from one sample in a study of shared clonotypes between healthy human individuals. Sequencing used immunoSEQ multiplex PCR; TCRdb keeps in-frame clones, though not all of them. The table lists about 580,000 clones, 95% to 98% of them singletons. The sample comprised naive CD8+ T cells sorted from blood. The receptors stem from a man younger than 45 in good health. CDR3s leave out the opening cysteine and the closing phenylalanine or tryptophan. Fields, in order: J gene, V gene, clone size, CDR3 protein. Rows give clone size only sometimes, using once, few, many, or a class for an expanded clone.

J gene: TRBJ2-1
V gene: TRBV7-8
clone size: -
CDR3 protein: ASSLGVGGYNEQF

J gene: TRBJ2-7
V gene: TRBV27
clone size: -
CDR3 protein: ASSFLGFDEQY

J gene: TRBJ2-7
V gene: TRBV19
clone size: -
CDR3 protein: ASSISGRSYEQY

J gene: TRBJ2-7
V gene: TRBV7-7
clone size: -
CDR3 protein: ASSLRGGPAYEQY

J gene: TRBJ2-1
V gene: TRBV27
clone size: -
CDR3 protein: ASRGSGRARHDI

J gene: TRBJ1-1
V gene: TRBV5-1
clone size: -
CDR3 protein: ASSLAGGSNTEAF

J gene: TRBJ2-1
V gene: TRBV27
clone size: -
CDR3 protein: ASHVGSSYNEQF

J gene: TRBJ2-7
V gene: TRBV4-1
clone size: -
CDR3 protein: ASSQSSGGSSYEQY

J gene: TRBJ2-3
V gene: TRBV7-9
clone size: -
CDR3 protein: ASSLEVLASTDTQY

J gene: TRBJ2-3
V gene: TRBV5-4
clone size: -
CDR3 protein: ASSSPGLAGGLTQY

J gene: TRBJ2-1
V gene: TRBV9
clone size: -
CDR3 protein: ASSVASGRERYNEQF

J gene: TRBJ1-1
V gene: TRBV6-5
clone size: -
CDR3 protein: ASSYNKETEAF

J gene: TRBJ2-2
V gene: TRBV7-2
clone size: -
CDR3 protein: ASSPLPGGSGELF

J gene: TRBJ2-7
V gene: TRBV28
clone size: -
CDR3 protein: ASSFGSSYEQY

J gene: TRBJ2-7
V gene: TRBV30
clone size: -
CDR3 protein: AWTPSGQVLGEQY

J gene: TRBJ2-1
V gene: TRBV12-5
clone size: -
CDR3 protein: ASGYSRGEQF

J gene: TRBJ2-7
V gene: TRBV7-9
clone size: -
CDR3 protein: ASSSDRGPHEQY

J gene: TRBJ1-5
V gene: TRBV4-2
clone size: -
CDR3 protein: ASSPAGYNQPQH

J gene: TRBJ2-1
V gene: TRBV27
clone size: -
CDR3 protein: ASSPGLAGYNEQF

J gene: TRBJ1-3
V gene: TRBV11-2
clone size: -
CDR3 protein: ASSLSGGPFPSGNTIY

J gene: TRBJ2-7
V gene: TRBV4-1
clone size: -
CDR3 protein: ASSQDRIAQY

J gene: TRBJ2-1
V gene: TRBV4-1
clone size: -
CDR3 protein: ASSQHSNEQF

J gene: TRBJ1-5
V gene: TRBV15
clone size: -
CDR3 protein: ATSRDRSNQPQH

J gene: TRBJ1-2
V gene: TRBV29-1
clone size: -
CDR3 protein: SVDPQGSNYGYT

J gene: TRBJ2-1
V gene: TRBV5-1
clone size: -
CDR3 protein: ASSLGTGANEQF

J gene: TRBJ1-4
V gene: TRBV5-1
clone size: once
CDR3 protein: ASSFNSLNEKLF

J gene: TRBJ2-1
V gene: TRBV19
clone size: -
CDR3 protein: ASIPSASAVGEQF

J gene: TRBJ2-3
V gene: TRBV7-8
clone size: -
CDR3 protein: ASSLDYSDTQY

J gene: TRBJ1-2
V gene: TRBV9
clone size: -
CDR3 protein: ASSVERGEDGYT

J gene: TRBJ2-4
V gene: TRBV27
clone size: once
CDR3 protein: ASSFTGKDIQY

J gene: TRBJ2-7
V gene: TRBV4-1
clone size: -
CDR3 protein: ASSQVQQDKLSYEQY

J gene: TRBJ1-1
V gene: TRBV7-9
clone size: -
CDR3 protein: ASCNPWAAEAF

J gene: TRBJ1-2
V gene: TRBV29-1
clone size: once
CDR3 protein: SVRQVNYGYT

J gene: TRBJ1-2
V gene: TRBV19
clone size: -
CDR3 protein: ASSSRTGYGYT

J gene: TRBJ2-1
V gene: TRBV7-9
clone size: -
CDR3 protein: ASTSVNEQF

J gene: TRBJ2-7
V gene: TRBV6-5
clone size: -
CDR3 protein: ASSYSSTGYEQY

J gene: TRBJ2-5
V gene: TRBV27
clone size: -
CDR3 protein: ASSLVGGIQTQY

J gene: TRBJ1-5
V gene: TRBV27
clone size: -
CDR3 protein: ASSFGQGQPQH

J gene: TRBJ1-1
V gene: TRBV27
clone size: -
CDR3 protein: ASSILSAMNTEAF

J gene: TRBJ2-7
V gene: TRBV6-5
clone size: -
CDR3 protein: ASSRTSEPYEQY

J gene: TRBJ2-7
V gene: TRBV28
clone size: -
CDR3 protein: ASSDSYEQY

J gene: TRBJ2-2
V gene: TRBV28
clone size: -
CDR3 protein: ASSFTAGATGELF

J gene: TRBJ2-7
V gene: TRBV6-1
clone size: -
CDR3 protein: ASSFGKTYEQY

J gene: TRBJ2-1
V gene: TRBV7-9
clone size: once
CDR3 protein: ASSLPGTVEQF

J gene: TRBJ2-7
V gene: TRBV28
clone size: -
CDR3 protein: ASSERMSYEQY

J gene: TRBJ2-1
V gene: TRBV5-1
clone size: -
CDR3 protein: ASKGSGYNEQF

J gene: TRBJ2-5
V gene: TRBV29-1
clone size: -
CDR3 protein: SGGLRETQY

J gene: TRBJ2-3
V gene: TRBV2
clone size: -
CDR3 protein: ASPGGTDTQY

J gene: TRBJ1-5
V gene: TRBV7-9
clone size: -
CDR3 protein: ASSLGETDQPQH

J gene: TRBJ2-7
V gene: TRBV6-1
clone size: -
CDR3 protein: ASSEGRSYEQY

J gene: TRBJ2-1
V gene: TRBV9
clone size: -
CDR3 protein: ASGPQF

J gene: TRBJ2-7
V gene: TRBV7-9
clone size: -
CDR3 protein: ASSWDSRSSEQY

J gene: TRBJ1-3
V gene: TRBV7-9
clone size: -
CDR3 protein: ASSPGGLALYTIY

J gene: TRBJ1-2
V gene: TRBV28
clone size: -
CDR3 protein: ASSLVKGGGYT

J gene: TRBJ2-7
V gene: TRBV7-9
clone size: -
CDR3 protein: ASSLEVGPEGSYEQY

J gene: TRBJ1-5
V gene: TRBV30
clone size: once
CDR3 protein: AWSVQRRRYTPQH